This T cell receptor (beta chain) was sequenced for a study of blood T cell repertoires in COVID-19. Study background: T cells, B-cell-depleted T cells, or PBMCs provided the cDNA or gDNA that served as material.

There are many counts of this clone. Study processing details: Amplification of reference gene primers was used by the study to estimate nucleated cell counts. Measured with immunoSEQ multiplex PCR; TCRdb has only the in-frame clones, and not every one. V, J and clone size are taken as reported in that table, and D and trimming were inferred from the DNA itself. Of about 100,000 clones listed, around four fifths are singletons. Material: peripheral blood. The clonotype was recovered from a human donor in a cohort sampled during active COVID-19.

The CDR3 DNA reads as TGTGCCAGCAGCTTCTCCGGGCAGCGGGAGCAGTACTTC. Protein sequence: CASSFSGQREQYF. The chain uses TRBV7-9 and TRBJ2-7, with D possibly matching TRBD2 (5 bases). The CDR3 length is 13 residues. From germline, CDR1 is SEHNR and CDR2 FQNEAQ (reference sequence). V was shortened by 3 bases and J by 7 bases, with 13 bases between the two germline ends.